One and the same sample provided the 21 T cell receptor beta chains below, sequenced in a study of cytotoxic CD8 clonotypes in ibrutinib-treated CLL. Profiling relied on immunoSEQ multiplex PCR, and the TCRdb table lists in-frame clones only, not all of them. The top ten clones hold around 6% of a sample with about 300,000 clones, roughly three quarters of them seen once. Specimen: PBMCs, collected at disease progression, from a patient treated with ibrutinib. The receptors originated from a human donor with chronic lymphocytic leukemia.

The chain uses TRBV4-1 and TRBJ2-5, with D hard to call. Germline V gene sequence: CDR1 MGHRA, CDR2 YSYEKL. Trimming took off 4 bases at V and 5 bases at J, with 11 bases between the two ends. The CDR3 length is 13 residues. The CDR3: CASSPRPGETQYF. CDR3 nucleotides: TGCGCCAGCAGCCCACGGCCTGGGGAGACCCAGTACTTC.

J is TRBJ2-7 and V is TRBV9, with 9 bases matching TRBD2. The V segment lost 3 bases and the J segment 2 bases; nucleotides outside the gene matches: 6. Germline V lookup: CDR1 SGDLS, CDR2 YYNGEE. The CDR3 is made up of 15 amino acids. The CDR3 here is CASSAGGGVAYEQYF. The CDR3 bases are TGTGCCAGCAGCGCAGGCGGGGGGGTAGCCTACGAGCAGTACTTC. The full variable domain, with the rest looked up from reference TRBV9 and TRBJ2-7, is DSGVTQTPKHLITATGQRVTLRCSPRSGDLSVYWYQQSLDQGLQFLIQYYNGEERAKGNILERFSAQQFPDLHSELNLSSLELGDSALYFCASSAGGGVAYEQYFGPGTRLTVT.

With respect to this clone: The junction shows a germline mismatch at one end, possibly a read error. The chain recombines TRBV5-6 with TRBJ2-1, with D uncertain. The CDR3 length is 13 residues. The germline V gene encodes CDR1 SGHDT and CDR2 YYEEEE. The CDR3 sequence is CASSPGFYHEQFF. The CDR3 DNA sequence: TGTGCCAGCAGCCCAGGTTTCTACCATGAGCAGTTCTTC.

The genes are TRBV28 and TRBJ2-7; D gene ambiguous. Germline assignment: CDR1 MDHEN and CDR2 SYDVKM. This CDR3 is 11 amino acids long. V was clipped by 5 bases and J by 5 bases, with 7 bases between them. The CDR3 region is CASSMSNEQYF. The CDR3 DNA follows: TGTGCCAGCAGTATGTCTAACGAGCAGTACTTC.

The chain recombines TRBV6-5 with TRBJ1-1, with D perhaps matching TRBD1 (6 bases). Germline V gene lookup returns CDR1 MNHEY and CDR2 SVGAGI. Trimming took 6 bases from V and 1 from J, leaving 9 bases between them. The length of the CDR3 is 13 residues. Here the CDR3 reads CASSLTGNTEAFF. The DNA for the CDR3 is TGTGCCAGCAGCCTGACAGGGAACACTGAAGCTTTCTTT.

The chain has TRBV18 and TRBJ1-6; a possible D gene is TRBD1 (5 bases). CDR1 is KGHSH, CDR2 LQKENI, per germline. The CDR3 spans 14 residues. V lost 10 bases and J 7 bases, leaving 17 bases between the germline ends. The CDR3 sequence: CATSGGAGNSPLHF. The CDR3 DNA reads as TGTGCCACTTCCGGAGGGGCGGGAAATTCACCCCTCCACTTT.

The chain employs TRBV9 and TRBJ1-1, with 9 bases lining up with TRBD1. The V gene's germline CDR1 is SGDLS and CDR2 YYNGEE. Germline trimming cut 1 base from V and 2 bases from J; bases unmatched to any gene: 12. The CDR3 runs to 18 residues. As DNA, the CDR3 is TGTGCCAGCAGCGTATATTGGGACAGGGTAAGCGGCAACACTGAAGCTTTCTTT. Its translation is CASSVYWDRVSGNTEAFF.

There are a few counts of this clone. The CDR3 loop reads CASSGSGTDQETQYF. In DNA form, the CDR3 reads TGTGCCAGCAGCGGGTCCGGGACAGACCAAGAGACCCAGTACTTC. The rearrangement links TRBV9 to TRBJ2-5; TRBD1 aligns across 7 bases. Germline V gene sequence: CDR1 SGDLS, CDR2 YYNGEE. The CDR3 extends over 15 amino acids. The ends lost 3 bases at V and 0 bases at J; junction bases unmatched: 5.

The chain combines TRBV6-1 with TRBJ2-1, with TRBD2 matching over 11 bases. CDR3 size: 16 residues. With V trimmed by 3 bases and J by 7 bases, 8 bases remained unmatched. Germline CDR1 and CDR2: MNHNS and SASEGT. CDR3 amino acids: CASSDGLASGGNEQFF. In DNA, the CDR3 is TGTGCCAGCAGTGACGGTCTGGCTAGCGGGGGGAATGAGCAGTTCTTC.

CDR3 nucleotides: TGTGCCAGCAGACATCGGCCGGGCTTGAGCACAGATACGCAGTATTTT. It translates to CASRHRPGLSTDTQYF. The chain is built from TRBV7-9 and TRBJ2-3, with D unresolved. Germline assignment: CDR1 SEHNR and CDR2 FQNEAQ (reference sequence). CDR3 size: 16 residues. Trimming left V 6 bases short and J 0 bases short, with 16 bases between.

This clone showed up just once. J is TRBJ2-3 and V is TRBV10-2, with a tentative D call TRBD2 (5 bases). The germline CDR1 and CDR2 sequences are WSHSY and SAAADI. This CDR3 has 11 residues. V gave up 8 bases and J gave up 7 bases, with 10 bases separating them. The CDR3 DNA sequence: TGCGCCAGCGGACTCTCTAATACGCAGTATTTT. Protein sequence: CASGLSNTQYF.

The chain joins TRBV7-2 to TRBJ2-3; 12 bases align to TRBD2. The germline CDR1 and CDR2 sequences are SGHTA and FQGNSA. The CDR3 loop spans 14 amino acids. V shed 6 bases, J shed 8 bases, and the junction held 6 bases outside the gene matches. CDR3 residues: CASSSTSGGGTQYF. The CDR3 DNA sequence: TGTGCCAGCAGTTCGACTAGCGGGGGAGGTACGCAGTATTTT.

The chain carries TRBV5-1 and TRBJ2-3; maybe TRBD1 (5 bases). Germline V gene lookup returns CDR1 SGHRS and CDR2 YFSETQ. V was clipped by 4 bases and J by 4 bases, with 16 bases between them. The CDR3 sequence is 15 residues long. CDR3 coding DNA: TGCGCCAGCAGCCACCTAGGGGTTGGGGCAGATACGCAGTATTTT. It encodes CASSHLGVGADTQYF.

This clone has only a few counts. The chain employs TRBV19 and TRBJ2-2; D remains unclear. Germline CDR1 is LNHDA and CDR2 is SQIVND (reference sequence). V lost 8 bases and J 2 bases, leaving 6 bases between the germline ends. This CDR3 is built from 12 residues. The CDR3 reads CASPDNTGELFF. For the CDR3, the DNA is TGTGCCAGTCCGGACAACACCGGGGAGCTGTTTTTT.

This clone appeared a few times. Other nucleotide sequences in the sample specify the same CDR3. This chain uses TRBV11-2 with TRBJ2-3; D call uncertain. The CDR3 runs 13 residues. Germline V gene data show CDR1 as SGHAT and CDR2 as FQNNGV. V lost 5 bases to trimming and J lost 6 bases, with 12 bases between them. The CDR3 region has the DNA TGTGCCAGCAGCCTGGGCCAGGCCGATACGCAGTATTTT. Its protein product is CASSLGQADTQYF.

V and J are TRBV7-6 and TRBJ2-7; D call uncertain. V lost 0 bases to trimming and J lost 0 bases, with 3 bases between them. The CDR3 is 13 residues long. Looked up from germline, CDR1 is SGHVS and CDR2 is FNYEAQ. CDR3: CASSLAVSYEQYF. The DNA of the CDR3 is TGTGCCAGCAGCTTAGCGGTCTCCTACGAGCAGTACTTC.

The chain is built from TRBV6-1 and TRBJ2-7; 7 nucleotides match TRBD2. This CDR3 has 12 residues. CDR1 is MNHNS, CDR2 SASEGT, per germline. With V trimmed by 8 bases and J by 3 bases, 4 bases remained unmatched. CDR3 in amino acids: CASGSGDYEQYF. The CDR3 DNA reads TGTGCCAGCGGCAGCGGGGACTACGAGCAGTACTTC.

The chain uses TRBV5-4 and TRBJ1-3; maybe TRBD1 (5 bases). CDR1 is SGHNT, CDR2 YYREEE, per germline (reference sequence). This CDR3 has 17 residues. V lost 3 bases and J lost 0, with 16 bases in between. CDR3 sequence reads: CASSSYRDQSSGNTIYF. DNA for the CDR3: TGTGCCAGCAGCTCTTACCGGGACCAGAGCTCTGGAAACACCATATATTTT. Combining the CDR3 with reference TRBV5-4 and TRBJ1-3 gives the whole variable domain ETGVTQSPTHLIKTRGQQVTLRCSSQSGHNTVSWYQQALGQGPQFIFQYYREEENGRGNFPPRFSGLQFPNYSSELNVNALELDDSALYLCASSSYRDQSSGNTIYFGEGSWLTVV.

The V and J genes are TRBV5-1 and TRBJ1-1, with a weak D call TRBD1 (6 bases). Trimming removed 6 bases at V and 3 bases at J, with 15 bases between. Germline V gives CDR1 SGHRS, CDR2 YFSETQ. The CDR3 has 14 amino acids. The CDR3 coding sequence is TGCGCCAGCACCTCGGGGGGCGTCGACACTGAAGCTTTCTTT. Amino acid sequence: CASTSGGVDTEAFF.

The rearrangement joins TRBV5-1 to TRBJ1-4; no clear D. V lost 0 bases and J 3 bases, leaving 9 bases between the germline ends. Germline V CDR1 and CDR2: SGHRS, YFSETQ. The CDR3 is 15 amino acids. The CDR3 protein is CASSLVGVANEKLFF. In DNA, the CDR3 is TGCGCCAGCAGCTTGGTGGGAGTAGCTAATGAAAAACTGTTTTTT.

The CDR3 nucleotides are TGTGCCATCAGTGAGTCTAGTTCGAAAGGGCAGTTCTTC. It codes for CAISESSSKGQFF. The chain has TRBV10-3 and TRBJ2-1; D not certain. The CDR3 runs 13 residues. The V end was cut by 0 bases, the J end by 12 bases, with 12 bases between. Germline V gene sequence: CDR1 ENHRY, CDR2 SYGVKD.